A selection of T cell receptor beta chains follows, all from one sample in a study of blood T cell repertoires in COVID-19. Generated by immunoSEQ multiplex PCR, the TCRdb table keeps only in-frame clones and is missing some. The table shows a few hundred thousand clones, with about nine tenths occurring only once. The specimen was peripheral blood. Receptor source: a woman aged 25 to 45 with COVID-19, enrolled during active disease. The CDR3 runs from the conserved cysteine through the conserved F or W. The D gene is left open where the match is weak. Rows give clone size only sometimes, using once, few, many, or a class for an expanded clone.

J: TRBJ1-2; D: .; V: TRBV3-1/TRBV3-2; size: .; CDR3: CASSQASTNYGYTF; DNA: TGTGCCAGCAGCCAAGCATCCACTAACTATGGCTACACCTTC
J: TRBJ1-5; D: TRBD1; V: TRBV28; size: .; CDR3: CASSLGTGVVQPQHF; DNA: TGTGCCAGCAGTTTGGGGACAGGGGTGGTTCAGCCCCAGCATTTT
J: TRBJ1-1; D: TRBD1; V: TRBV18; size: .; CDR3: CASSPMTAEGALNTEAFF; DNA: TGTGCCAGCTCACCAATGACAGCCGAGGGGGCCTTGAACACTGAAGCTTTCTTT
J: TRBJ2-2; D: TRBD1; V: TRBV28; size: .; CDR3: CASRGDRTNTGELFF; DNA: TGTGCCAGCAGGGGGGACAGGACGAACACCGGGGAGCTGTTTTTT
J: TRBJ1-1; D: TRBD1; V: TRBV29-1; size: .; CDR3: CSVGTGGVGAFF; DNA: TGCAGCGTTGGGACAGGGGGAGTGGGGGCTTTCTTT
J: TRBJ1-2; D: .; V: TRBV12-3/TRBV12-4; size: .; CDR3: CASSQQGNYGYTF; DNA: TGTGCCAGCAGTCAACAGGGAAACTATGGCTACACCTTC
J: TRBJ2-3; D: .; V: TRBV28; size: .; CDR3: CASSLAGASTDTQYF; DNA: TGTGCCAGCAGTTTAGCGGGGGCGAGCACAGATACGCAGTATTTT
J: TRBJ1-5; D: .; V: TRBV2; size: .; CDR3: CASSETGLNQPQHF; DNA: TGTGCCAGCAGTGAAACAGGGTTAAATCAGCCCCAGCATTTT
J: TRBJ1-2; D: .; V: TRBV4-1; size: .; CDR3: CASSQVGPDGYTF; DNA: TGCGCCAGCAGCCAAGTTGGGCCTGATGGCTACACCTTC
J: TRBJ2-7; D: .; V: TRBV2; size: .; CDR3: CASSRTYLRDEQYF; DNA: TGTGCCAGCAGCCGCACCTACCTTCGGGACGAGCAGTACTTC
J: TRBJ2-2; D: .; V: TRBV19; size: .; CDR3: CASSKRWSRDSGELFF; DNA: TGTGCCAGTAGTAAAAGGTGGAGCCGGGACTCCGGGGAGCTGTTTTTT
J: TRBJ1-2; D: .; V: TRBV6-6; size: .; CDR3: CASSYWAGVANGYTF; DNA: TGTGCCAGCAGTTACTGGGCAGGGGTGGCGAATGGCTACACCTTC
J: TRBJ1-5; D: TRBD1; V: TRBV4-2; size: .; CDR3: CASSQEAGGINQPQHF; DNA: TGTGCCAGCAGCCAAGAGGCAGGGGGGATCAATCAGCCCCAGCATTTT
J: TRBJ2-5; D: TRBD2; V: TRBV19; size: .; CDR3: CASRLTSGGSENF; DNA: TGTGCCAGTAGGCTGACTAGCGGGGGGTCCGAGAACTTC
J: TRBJ2-5; D: TRBD1; V: TRBV6-1; size: .; CDR3: CASSETGGRETQYF; DNA: TGTGCCAGCAGTGAGACAGGGGGCCGAGAGACCCAGTACTTC
J: TRBJ2-1; D: TRBD1; V: TRBV24-1; size: .; CDR3: CATSAVTLTRQGTYNEQFF; DNA: TGTGCCACCAGTGCTGTCACCCTCACCCGACAGGGTACCTACAATGAGCAGTTCTTC
J: TRBJ2-7; D: .; V: TRBV7-2; size: .; CDR3: CASSLNSARSKYEQYF; DNA: TGTGCCAGCAGCTTAAATAGTGCGCGCTCCAAGTACGAGCAGTACTTC
J: TRBJ2-2; D: .; V: TRBV5-5; size: .; CDR3: CASSFGGRNTGELFF; DNA: TGTGCCAGCAGCTTCGGGGGAAGAAACACCGGGGAGCTGTTTTTT
J: TRBJ2-1; D: TRBD2; V: TRBV15; size: .; CDR3: CATSGLLAGNEQFF; DNA: TGTGCCACCAGCGGACTACTAGCGGGCAATGAGCAGTTCTTC
J: TRBJ2-5; D: .; V: TRBV7-8; size: few; CDR3: CASSFLTLTEETQYF; DNA: TGTGCCAGCAGCTTCTTGACGTTGACAGAAGAGACCCAGTACTTC
J: TRBJ2-1; D: TRBD1; V: TRBV3-1/TRBV3-2; size: .; CDR3: CASSRQGAYNEQFF; DNA: TGTGCCAGCAGCCGACAGGGGGCCTACAATGAGCAGTTCTTC
J: TRBJ1-1; D: .; V: TRBV2; size: .; CDR3: CATFPRGGIGTEAFF; DNA: TGTGCCACCTTCCCGCGGGGGGGTATTGGCACTGAAGCTTTCTTT
J: TRBJ1-6; D: .; V: TRBV4-1; size: .; CDR3: CASSQALSSQINSPLHF; DNA: TGCGCCAGCAGCCAAGCATTGTCATCACAGATTAATTCACCCCTCCACTTT
J: TRBJ1-6; D: .; V: TRBV2; size: .; CDR3: CASTRQEYNSPLHF; DNA: TGTGCCAGCACCAGACAGGAGTATAATTCACCCCTCCACTTT
J: TRBJ1-2; D: .; V: TRBV2; size: few; CDR3: CASSEPGKYGYTF; DNA: TGTGCCAGCAGTGAACCGGGGAAGTATGGCTACACCTTC
J: TRBJ1-2; D: TRBD1; V: TRBV6-2/TRBV6-3; size: .; CDR3: CASSPTGDYGYTF; DNA: TGTGCCAGCAGCCCGACAGGGGACTATGGCTACACCTTC
J: TRBJ1-1; D: .; V: TRBV6-7; size: .; CDR3: CASSYLGPYTEAFF; DNA: TGTGCCAGCAGTTACCTTGGCCCATACACTGAAGCTTTCTTT
J: TRBJ1-2; D: .; V: TRBV19; size: .; CDR3: CASSKTLGNGYTF; DNA: TGTGCCAGTAGTAAAACTTTGGGCAATGGCTACACCTTC
J: TRBJ2-5; D: .; V: TRBV12-5; size: .; CDR3: CASGLSVETQYF; DNA: TGTGCTAGTGGTTTGAGCGTAGAGACCCAGTACTTC
J: TRBJ2-3; D: .; V: TRBV2; size: .; CDR3: CASSPSFTGDTQYF; DNA: TGTGCCAGCAGTCCTTCTTTTACAGGGGATACGCAGTATTTT
J: TRBJ1-5; D: TRBD1; V: TRBV28; size: .; CDR3: CASSLNAGGAPQPQHF; DNA: TGTGCCAGCAGTTTAAACGCAGGGGGCGCCCCCCAGCCCCAGCATTTT
J: TRBJ2-7; D: .; V: TRBV5-4; size: .; CDR3: CASSLEGGAAYEQYF; DNA: TGTGCCAGCAGCTTGGAGGGGGGGGCGGCCTACGAGCAGTACTTC
J: TRBJ2-7; D: .; V: TRBV6-5; size: .; CDR3: CASRGDSTYEQYF; DNA: TGTGCCAGCAGGGGTGACTCTACCTACGAGCAGTACTTC